The 27 T cell receptor beta chains in this list originate from one sample, sequenced in a study of blood T cell repertoires in COVID-19. The protocol was immunoSEQ multiplex PCR, while the TCRdb copy is restricted to in-frame clones and leaves out a portion. Of some 14,000 clones listed, 90% are singletons. Sequencing input: peripheral blood. The receptors stem from a human donor with active COVID-19. The donor label of this sample is uncertain.

V and J are TRBV7-8 and TRBJ2-7, with 14 bases lining up with TRBD2. The CDR3 runs to 17 residues. Looked up from germline, CDR1 is SGHVS and CDR2 is FQNEAQ. Germline trimming cut 4 bases from V and 4 bases from J; bases unmatched to any gene: 9. CDR3 amino acids: CASSSPRLAGGKYEQYF. The CDR3 DNA is TGTGCCAGCAGCTCGCCCCGACTAGCGGGGGGGAAGTACGAGCAGTACTTC.

The chain employs TRBV13 and TRBJ1-1; D is unresolved. CDR1 is PRHDT, CDR2 FYEKMQ, per germline (reference sequence). Trimming removed 3 bases from V and 1 base from J, with 18 bases in between. The length of the CDR3 is 17 residues. CDR3 region: CASSFGLALEGNTEAFF. The CDR3 DNA sequence: TGTGCCAGCAGCTTCGGGCTGGCCTTGGAGGGGAACACTGAAGCTTTCTTT.

This chain connects TRBV18 to TRBJ2-5, with D uncertain. The CDR3 runs to 14 residues. Trimming stripped 5 bases from V and 4 bases from J, with 14 bases between. Germline V CDR1 and CDR2: KGHSH, LQKENI. CDR3 coding DNA: TGTGCCAGCTCAGCTAGTTTTGGTAGAGAGACCCAGTACTTC. It is translated as CASSASFGRETQYF.

V gene TRBV27 combines with J gene TRBJ1-1; D is unclear. The V gene's germline CDR1 is MNHEY and CDR2 SMNVEV (reference sequence). Trimming pared 2 bases from V and 0 bases from J, leaving 7 bases between. This CDR3 comprises 14 residues. Written as DNA, the CDR3 is TGTGCCAGCAGTTTAAGACAATTGAACACTGAAGCTTTCTTT. It translates to CASSLRQLNTEAFF.

The chain carries TRBV5-4 and TRBJ2-2; D is unresolved. V was cut by 3 bases and J by 4 bases, with 16 bases left in between. The CDR3 has 16 residues. Germline V gene sequence: CDR1 SGHNT, CDR2 YYREEE (reference sequence). The CDR3 bases are TGTGCCAGCAGCTCAGGCTCCGGAACTCTCACCGGGGAGCTGTTTTTT. Translation gives CASSSGSGTLTGELFF.

The chain has TRBV7-9 and TRBJ2-3; 10 bases fit TRBD2. CDR3 length: 14 residues. Germline assignment: CDR1 SEHNR and CDR2 FQNEAQ (reference sequence). The V gene end was trimmed by 4 bases and the J gene end by 5 bases; junction bases not matched to a gene: 3. The CDR3 bases are TGTGCCAGCAGCTCTGAGCGGGGGGGAGATACGCAGTATTTT. Translation: CASSSERGGDTQYF.

V usage is TRBV2 and J usage is TRBJ1-2, with 10 nucleotides matching TRBD1. The CDR3 is made up of 14 amino acids. The V and J ends lost 5 bases and 4 bases, in that order; junction bases with no gene match: 4. The V gene's germline CDR1 is SNHLY and CDR2 FYNNEI. CDR3 coding DNA: TGTGCCAGCAGTATAGGACAGGGGGTCTATGGCTACACCTTC. It is translated as CASSIGQGVYGYTF. The whole variable domain, remainder taken from reference TRBV2 and TRBJ1-2, is EPEVTQTPSHQVTQMGQEVILRCVPISNHLYFYWYRQILGQKVEFLVSFYNNEISEKSEIFDDQFSVERPDGSNFTLKIRSTKLEDSAMYFCASSIGQGVYGYTFGSGTRLTVV.

The V and J genes are TRBV27 and TRBJ2-7; TRBD1 is a possible D gene (5 bases). The CDR3 runs to 13 residues. Germline V gene sequence: CDR1 MNHEY, CDR2 SMNVEV (reference sequence). The V end was cut by 2 bases, the J end by 3 bases, with 8 bases between. CDR3 residues: CASSLGANYEQYF. The CDR3 nucleotides read TGTGCCAGCAGTTTAGGGGCTAACTACGAGCAGTACTTC.

The chain is built from TRBV6-5 and TRBJ2-7; perhaps TRBD1 as D (7 bases). With 7 bases removed from V and 6 bases from J, the gap between germline ends came to 16 bases. Germline V lookup: CDR1 MNHEY, CDR2 SVGAGI. The CDR3 runs 13 residues. The CDR3 spells CASKIGQGGEQYF. As DNA, the CDR3 is TGTGCCAGCAAAATCGGTCAGGGGGGCGAGCAGTACTTC.

This clone was seen once. This sequence joins TRBV28 and TRBJ1-2, with 9 bases lining up with TRBD1. The CDR3 totals 14 residues. Losses at the gene ends were 5 bases for V and 7 bases for J; bases not matched to a gene: 8. CDR1 is MDHEN, CDR2 SYDVKM, per germline. The CDR3 region is CASSTGTGFFGYTF. For the CDR3, the DNA is TGTGCCAGCAGTACGGGGACAGGGTTTTTTGGCTACACCTTC.

The rearrangement uses TRBV14 and TRBJ2-1, with 9 nucleotides matching TRBD2. Germline lookup yields CDR1 SGHDN and CDR2 FVKESK. This CDR3 spans 14 amino acids. J was trimmed by 10 bases and V by 0 bases; bases with no gene match: 4. The CDR3 protein is CASSQDRGGVEQFF. CDR3 sequence (DNA): TGTGCCAGCAGCCAAGACCGCGGGGGGGTGGAGCAGTTCTTC.

The chain combines TRBV5-6 with TRBJ1-2; 7 bases align to TRBD1. Germline V gene lookup returns CDR1 SGHDT and CDR2 YYEEEE. J gave up 4 bases and V 5 bases, and 8 bases lay outside the gene matches. The CDR3 extends over 14 amino acids. The CDR3 sequence is CASSIGRDSYGYTF. The CDR3 DNA follows: TGTGCCAGCAGTATTGGTCGGGACAGCTATGGCTACACCTTC. Complete variable domain (other parts from reference TRBV5-6 and TRBJ1-2): DAGVTQSPTHLIKTRGQQVTLRCSPKSGHDTVSWYQQALGQGPQFIFQYYEEEERQRGNFPDRFSGHQFPNYSSELNVNALLLGDSALYLCASSIGRDSYGYTFGSGTRLTVV.

Comments on this clone: The final CDR3 position lacks the conserved phenylalanine or tryptophan, pointing to a likely read error. The DNA is left out, because the CDR3 cannot be placed on it with certainty; the CDR3 is given as TCRdb lists it. The chain links TRBV5-1 to TRBJ1-2; TRBD1 was called by the table and not checked on the DNA. Looked up from germline, CDR1 is SGHRS and CDR2 is YFSETQ. The CDR3 is 10 amino acids in total, end residues counted. This CDR3 reads CASSQPSNCP.

This clone was seen only once. This chain's CDR3 is CASSQRTRDTQYF. For the CDR3, the DNA is TGCGCCAGCAGCCAGCGGACAAGAGATACGCAGTATTTT. The chain uses TRBV4-3 and TRBJ2-3; D may be TRBD1 (5 bases). The V end lost 3 bases, the J end lost 5 bases, and 9 bases lay between the germline ends. The CDR3 runs to 13 residues. Germline CDR1 is LGHNA and CDR2 is YSLEER.

CDR3 DNA: TGTGCCAGCAGTGAGCCAGGGGCCTACGAGCAGTACTTC. Translated, it gives CASSEPGAYEQYF. This chain links TRBV6-1 with TRBJ2-7, with D possibly matching TRBD1 (6 bases). The CDR3 is 13 residues long. CDR1 is MNHNS, CDR2 SASEGT, per germline. V was pared by 3 bases and J by 2 bases, with 8 bases between.

This clone occurred a few times. The chain uses TRBV9 and TRBJ2-7; 11 bases map to TRBD1. The germline V gene encodes CDR1 SGDLS and CDR2 YYNGEE. V lost 4 bases to trimming and J lost 2 bases; unmatched junction nucleotides: 11. The CDR3 runs to 17 residues. The CDR3 sequence: CASSPLPGGQGAYEQYF. The CDR3 DNA is TGTGCCAGCAGCCCCCTCCCGGGGGGACAGGGGGCCTACGAGCAGTACTTC.

The CDR3 loop is CASSQRQEPLTF. CDR3 sequence (DNA): TGCGCCAGCAGCCAAAGACAGGAGCCTTTAACCTTC. J is TRBJ1-2 and V is TRBV5-1, with D tentatively TRBD1 (6 bases). V lost 4 bases, J lost 14 bases, and 18 bases lay in between. There are 12 residues in the CDR3. Germline CDR1 reads SGHRS; CDR2 reads YFSETQ. The full variable domain, with the rest looked up from reference TRBV5-1 and TRBJ1-2, is KAGVTQTPRYLIKTRGQQVTLSCSPISGHRSVSWYQQTPGQGLQFLFEYFSETQRNKGNFPGRFSGRQFSNSRSEMNVSTLELGDSALYLCASSQRQEPLTFGSGTRLTVV.

This clone was detected once. CDR3 residues: CASSSGQGGNQPQHF. In DNA form, the CDR3 reads TGTGCCAGCAGCTCGGGACAGGGAGGCAATCAGCCCCAGCATTTT. The chain employs TRBV9 and TRBJ1-5; 9 bases are a match to TRBD1. With V trimmed by 4 bases and J by 2 bases, 4 bases remained unmatched. CDR3 length: 15 residues. The germline gives CDR1 SGDLS, CDR2 YYNGEE.

This chain links TRBV7-2 with TRBJ2-7; 9 nucleotides agree with TRBD1. V dropped 5 bases and J dropped 6; count of bases not matched to a gene: 5. The CDR3 covers 13 residues. Germline V lookup: CDR1 SGHTA, CDR2 FQGNSA. The CDR3 DNA is TGTGCCAGCAGCCGGGACAGGGAACGCGAGCAGTACTTC. Translating it yields CASSRDREREQYF.

This chain joins TRBV19 and TRBJ2-7; weak D call: TRBD1 (6 bases). The CDR3 totals 14 residues. Germline loops: CDR1 LNHDA, CDR2 SQIVND (reference sequence). Trimming stripped 4 bases from V and 1 base from J, with 11 bases between. CDR3 loop: CASSTYRASYEQYF. The CDR3 coding sequence is TGTGCCAGTAGTACGTACAGGGCTTCCTACGAGCAGTACTTC.

The rearrangement links TRBV7-3 to TRBJ2-2; 10 positions agree with TRBD1. V dropped 5 bases and J dropped 8; count of bases not matched to a gene: 8. The CDR3 sequence is 15 residues long. In germline, CDR1 is SGHTA, CDR2 FQGTGA. For the CDR3, the DNA is TGTGCCAGCAGCGAAATGACAGGGGGCAAGGGGGAGCTGTTTTTT. This sequence encodes CASSEMTGGKGELFF.

This clone was detected only once. This sequence joins TRBV7-2 and TRBJ1-3; tentative D call: TRBD1 (6 bases). CDR3 length: 16 residues. From germline, CDR1 is SGHTA and CDR2 FQGNSA. Trimming shortened V by 2 bases and J by 0 bases, and 11 bases separated the two germline ends. The CDR3 nucleotides read TGTGCCAGCAGCTTAAGTACAGGGTTCTCTGGAAACACCATATATTTT. Residues: CASSLSTGFSGNTIYF.

In its sample, this clone was seen once. The J gene is TRBJ2-3, the V gene TRBV24-1, with D uncertain. Trimming pared 3 bases from V and 6 bases from J, leaving 12 bases between. Germline V gene lookup returns CDR1 KGHDR and CDR2 SFDVKD. The CDR3 extends over 14 amino acids. The CDR3 loop is CATSDSTIEDTQYF. Here the CDR3 DNA reads TGTGCCACCAGTGATAGTACCATAGAGGATACGCAGTATTTT.

This chain joins TRBV3-1 (or the pseudogene TRBV3-2) and TRBJ1-3; D gene unclear. CDR3 length equals 12 residues. The V gene's germline CDR1 is LGHDT and CDR2 YNNKEL (reference sequence). V dropped 6 bases and J dropped 5 bases, with 8 bases sitting between them. In nucleotides, the CDR3 is TGTGCCAGCAGTCGGGATAGAAACACCATATATTTT. Translation: CASSRDRNTIYF.

The chain is built from TRBV6-4 and TRBJ1-1; D unclear. The germline gives CDR1 MRHNA, CDR2 SNTAGT. This CDR3 has 13 amino acids. The ends were cut back, 4 bases at V and 5 bases at J, with 11 bases in the middle. CDR3 in amino acids: CASSAASGTEAFF. The CDR3 region has the DNA TGTGCCAGCAGTGCCGCCTCCGGGACTGAAGCTTTCTTT.

This chain uses TRBV10-3 with TRBJ2-5; 9 positions match TRBD2. V shed 8 bases and J 4 bases; nucleotides not matched to a gene: 8. Germline assignment: CDR1 ENHRY and CDR2 SYGVKD. This CDR3 is built from 14 residues. CDR3: CAISGGGARETQYF. The CDR3 bases are TGTGCCATCTCGGGCGGGGGGGCCCGAGAGACCCAGTACTTC.

The chain couples TRBV9 to TRBJ2-5, with D perhaps TRBD2 (5 bases). The CDR3 loop spans 15 amino acids. Per the germline V gene, CDR1 is SGDLS and CDR2 is YYNGEE. V dropped 4 bases and J dropped 5 bases, with 18 bases sitting between them. The CDR3 DNA follows: TGTGCCAGCAGCACTTGGACCGGAGGCGGGGAGACCCAGTACTTC. It yields the protein CASSTWTGGGETQYF.